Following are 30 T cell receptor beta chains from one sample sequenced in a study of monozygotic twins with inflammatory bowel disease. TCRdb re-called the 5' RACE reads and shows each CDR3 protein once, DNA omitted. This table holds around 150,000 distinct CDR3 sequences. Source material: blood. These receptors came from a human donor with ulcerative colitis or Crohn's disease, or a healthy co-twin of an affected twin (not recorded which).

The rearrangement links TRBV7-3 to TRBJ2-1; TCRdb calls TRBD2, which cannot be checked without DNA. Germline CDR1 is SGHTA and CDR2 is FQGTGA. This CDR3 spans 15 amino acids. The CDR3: CASSSKGTSGREQFF.

Here the CDR3 reads CASSVRGLEAGGPNEQFF. The gene calls are TRBV6-4 and TRBJ2-1; lacking DNA, the TRBD2 call made by TCRdb goes unchecked. Germline CDR1 is MRHNA and CDR2 is SNTAGT. This CDR3 comprises 18 residues.

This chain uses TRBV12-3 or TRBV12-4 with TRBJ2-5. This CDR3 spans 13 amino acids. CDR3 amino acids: CASSLGLSQTQYF.

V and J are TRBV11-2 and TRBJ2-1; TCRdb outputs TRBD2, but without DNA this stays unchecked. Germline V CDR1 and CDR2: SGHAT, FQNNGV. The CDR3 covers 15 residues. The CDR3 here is CASSSGDYFYNEQFF.

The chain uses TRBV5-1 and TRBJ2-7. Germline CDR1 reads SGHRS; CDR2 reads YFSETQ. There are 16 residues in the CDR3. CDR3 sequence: CATSSLPTDRSYEQYF. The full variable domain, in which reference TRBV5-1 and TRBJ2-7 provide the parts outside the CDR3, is KAGVTQTPRYLIKTRGQQVTLSCSPISGHRSVSWYQQTPGQGLQFLFEYFSETQRNKGNFPGRFSGRQFSNSRSEMNVSTLELGDSALYLCATSSLPTDRSYEQYFGPGTRLTVT.

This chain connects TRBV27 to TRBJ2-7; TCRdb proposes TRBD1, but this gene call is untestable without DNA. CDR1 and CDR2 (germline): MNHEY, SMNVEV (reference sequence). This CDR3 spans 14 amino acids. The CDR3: CASSLGGQGYEQYF.

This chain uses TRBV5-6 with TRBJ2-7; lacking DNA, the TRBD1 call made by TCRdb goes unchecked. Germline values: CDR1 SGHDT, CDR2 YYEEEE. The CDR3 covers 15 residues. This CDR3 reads CASSFLGTGGYEQYF.

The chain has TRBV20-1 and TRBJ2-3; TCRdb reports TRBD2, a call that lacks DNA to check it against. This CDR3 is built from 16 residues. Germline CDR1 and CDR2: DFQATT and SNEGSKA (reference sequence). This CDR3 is CSANPTSGAITDTQYF.

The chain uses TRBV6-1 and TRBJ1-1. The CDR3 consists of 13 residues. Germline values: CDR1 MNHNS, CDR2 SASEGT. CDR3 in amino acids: CAAGEGPRAEAFF.

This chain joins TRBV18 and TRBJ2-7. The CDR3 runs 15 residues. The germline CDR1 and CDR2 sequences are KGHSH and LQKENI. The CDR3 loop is CASSPSGGPNYEQYF.

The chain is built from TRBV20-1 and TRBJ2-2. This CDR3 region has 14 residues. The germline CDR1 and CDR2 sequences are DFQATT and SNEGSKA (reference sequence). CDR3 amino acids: CSARGWVHTGELFF.

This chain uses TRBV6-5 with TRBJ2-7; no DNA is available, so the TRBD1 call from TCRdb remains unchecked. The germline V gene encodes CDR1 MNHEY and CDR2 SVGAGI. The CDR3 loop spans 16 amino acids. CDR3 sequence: CASSFNRQGALDEQYF.

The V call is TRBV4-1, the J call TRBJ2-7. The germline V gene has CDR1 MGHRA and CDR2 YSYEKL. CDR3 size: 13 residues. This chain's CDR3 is CASSQEEPYEQYF.

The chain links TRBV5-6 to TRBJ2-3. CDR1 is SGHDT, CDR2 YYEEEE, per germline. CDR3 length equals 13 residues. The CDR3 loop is CASSLVLTDTQYF.

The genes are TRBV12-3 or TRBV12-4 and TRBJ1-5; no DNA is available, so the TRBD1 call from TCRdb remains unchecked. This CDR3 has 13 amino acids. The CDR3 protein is CASGGAGNQPQHF.

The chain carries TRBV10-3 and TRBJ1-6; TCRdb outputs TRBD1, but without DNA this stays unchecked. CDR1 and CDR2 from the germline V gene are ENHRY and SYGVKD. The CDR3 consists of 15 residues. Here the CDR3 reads CAIRNPSGENSPLHF.

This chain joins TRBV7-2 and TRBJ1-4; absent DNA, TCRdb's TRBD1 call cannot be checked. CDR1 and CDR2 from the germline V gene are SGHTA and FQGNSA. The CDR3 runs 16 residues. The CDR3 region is CASSLSAPGTNEKLFF. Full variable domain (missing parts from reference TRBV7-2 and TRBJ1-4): GAGVSQSPSNKVTEKGKDVELRCDPISGHTALYWYRQSLGQGLEFLIYFQGNSAPDKSGLPSDRFSAERTGGSVSTLTIQRTQQEDSAVYLCASSLSAPGTNEKLFFGSGTQLSVL.

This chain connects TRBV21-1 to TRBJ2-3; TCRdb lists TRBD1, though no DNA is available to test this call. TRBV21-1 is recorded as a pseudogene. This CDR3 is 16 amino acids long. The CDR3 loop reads CASSRSRTASSDTQYF.

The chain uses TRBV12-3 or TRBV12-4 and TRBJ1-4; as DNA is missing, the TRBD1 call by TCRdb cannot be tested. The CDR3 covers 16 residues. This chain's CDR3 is CASSLGQGTTNEKLFF.

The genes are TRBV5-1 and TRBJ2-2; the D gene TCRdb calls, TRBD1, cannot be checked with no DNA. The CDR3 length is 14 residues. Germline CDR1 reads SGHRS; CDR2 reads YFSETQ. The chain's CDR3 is CASRLVGGTGELFF. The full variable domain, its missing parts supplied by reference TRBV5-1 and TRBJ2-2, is KAGVTQTPRYLIKTRGQQVTLSCSPISGHRSVSWYQQTPGQGLQFLFEYFSETQRNKGNFPGRFSGRQFSNSRSEMNVSTLELGDSALYLCASRLVGGTGELFFGEGSRLTVL.

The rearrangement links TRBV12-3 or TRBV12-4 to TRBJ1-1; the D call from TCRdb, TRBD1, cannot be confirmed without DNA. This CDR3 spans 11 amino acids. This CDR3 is CASSLGAEAFF.

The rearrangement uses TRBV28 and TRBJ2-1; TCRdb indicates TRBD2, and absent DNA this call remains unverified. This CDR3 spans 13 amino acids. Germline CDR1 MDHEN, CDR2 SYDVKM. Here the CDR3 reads CASSFPQSNEQFF.

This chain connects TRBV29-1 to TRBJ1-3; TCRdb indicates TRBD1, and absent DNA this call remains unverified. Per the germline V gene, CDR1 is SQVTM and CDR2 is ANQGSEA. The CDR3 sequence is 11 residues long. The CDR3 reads CSAGTGNTIYF.

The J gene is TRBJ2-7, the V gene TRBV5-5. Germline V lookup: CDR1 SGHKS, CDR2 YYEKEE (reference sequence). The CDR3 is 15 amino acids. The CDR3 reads CASSVGPGGSYEQYF.

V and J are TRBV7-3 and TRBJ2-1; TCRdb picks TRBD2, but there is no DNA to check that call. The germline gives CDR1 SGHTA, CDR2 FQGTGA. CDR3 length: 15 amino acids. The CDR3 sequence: CASSLRLAGVHEQFF.

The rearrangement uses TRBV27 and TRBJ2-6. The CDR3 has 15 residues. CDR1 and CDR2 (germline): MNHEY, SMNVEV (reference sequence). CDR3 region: CASSVLSSGANVLTF.

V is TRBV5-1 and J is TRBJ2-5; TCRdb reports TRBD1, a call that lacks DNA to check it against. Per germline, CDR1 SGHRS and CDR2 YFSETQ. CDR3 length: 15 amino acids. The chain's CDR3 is CASSLSPGSEETQYF.

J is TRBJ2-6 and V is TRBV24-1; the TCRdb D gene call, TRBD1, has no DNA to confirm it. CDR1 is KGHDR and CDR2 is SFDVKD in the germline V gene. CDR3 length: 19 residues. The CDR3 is CATSDPIPGRISGANVLTF.

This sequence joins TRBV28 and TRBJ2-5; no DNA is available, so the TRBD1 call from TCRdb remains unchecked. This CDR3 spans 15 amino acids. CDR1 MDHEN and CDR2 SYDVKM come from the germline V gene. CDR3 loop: CASSFLTGAQETQYF.

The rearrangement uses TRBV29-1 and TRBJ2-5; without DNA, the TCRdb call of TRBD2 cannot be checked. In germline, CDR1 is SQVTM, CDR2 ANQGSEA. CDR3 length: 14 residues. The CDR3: CSVEGLKYQETQYF.